This TCR beta chain was recorded in a study of blood T cell repertoires in COVID-19. The CDR3 contains 17 residues. The J segment lost 0 bases and the V segment lost 6 bases, leaving 9 bases of the junction unmatched. Germline V gives CDR1 SGHNT, CDR2 YENEEA. The authors' processing: Reference gene primer amplification gave estimated nucleated cell counts. Measured with immunoSEQ multiplex PCR; TCRdb has only the in-frame clones, and not every one. Clone size and the V and J calls come from that table; the DNA yielded D and trimming. This repertoire shows around 260,000 clones, more than 75% found once; its top ten account for about 1.6%.

The chain joins TRBV11-3 to TRBJ2-1; 9 bases align to TRBD1. This sequence originates from a woman aged 40 to 50 who had recovered from COVID-19. Specimen: peripheral blood. This CDR3 is CASRLAGQGSSYNEQFF. Written as DNA, the CDR3 is TGTGCCAGCAGACTCGCTGGACAGGGGTCCTCCTACAATGAGCAGTTCTTC. Full variable domain (outside the CDR3, taken from reference TRBV11-3 and TRBJ2-1): EAGVVQSPRYKIIEKKQPVAFWCNPISGHNTLYWYLQNLGQGPELLIRYENEEAVDDSQLPKDRFSAERLKGVDSTLKIQPAELGDSAVYLCASRLAGQGSSYNEQFFGPGTRLTVL.